This T cell receptor (beta chain) was sequenced during a study of human T cells and chemical hapten exposure. The CDR3 has 15 amino acids. The germline V gene has CDR1 LGHNA and CDR2 YNFKEQ. V lost 0 bases, J lost 3 bases, and 3 bases stayed unmatched. Time point here: patch test 3, about 24 weeks after DPC sensitization. Treatment denoted: therapeutic diphenylcyclopropenone sensitization with weekly scalp DPC. TCRdb recomputed calls from the RACE reads with MiXCR, one row per CDR3 protein. The repertoire holds 95,000 to 150,000 distinct CDR3 sequences, about 10% seen once, with around 2.2% in the top ten.

The chain links TRBV4-2 to TRBJ2-7; 9 bases are a match to TRBD1. This sequence originates from a woman aged 45-65 years with alopecia areata. Some clones in this sample may be carry-over from other donors' samples. The source was whole blood, collected in connection with sensitization to the hapten diphenylcyclopropenone (DPC). Here the CDR3 reads CASSQEPGQGYEQYF. The DNA of the CDR3 is TGTGCCAGCAGCCAAGAGCCGGGACAGGGCTACGAGCAGTACTTC.